This entry lists 21 T cell receptor beta chains sequenced from one sample in a study of tumor and adjacent non-tumor tissue in lung cancer. This sample's RNA came from whole unsorted tissue. TCRbeta libraries were built with three rounds of nested PCR, modified from ARM-PCR. MiXCR was run by TCRdb on the multiplex PCR reads, yielding one entry per CDR3 protein. This sample yields 200,000 to 250,000 distinct CDR3 sequences, of which about 76% are seen a single time; roughly 24% belongs to the top ten. Material for sequencing was lung tumor tissue. The receptors were gathered from a man in his sixties with non-small cell lung cancer.

The chain is built from TRBV20-1 and TRBJ2-4, with 10 bases lining up with TRBD2. Germline loops: CDR1 DFQATT, CDR2 SNEGSKA (reference sequence). CDR3 length: 17 amino acids. V shed 6 bases, J shed 0 bases, and the junction held 11 bases outside the gene matches. The CDR3 sequence: CSAHLAGETLAKNIQYF. The DNA of the CDR3 is TGCAGTGCCCACCTAGCGGGAGAGACTCTAGCCAAAAACATTCAGTACTTC.

V usage is TRBV29-1 and J usage is TRBJ2-5, with 8 bases that match TRBD1. Germline CDR1 reads SQVTM; CDR2 reads ANQGSEA. The J segment lost 6 bases and the V segment lost 7 bases, leaving 7 bases of the junction unmatched. CDR3 length equals 12 residues. CDR3 bases: TGCAGCGACCTCGGACAGGGCAAGACCCAGTACTTC. Its translation: CSDLGQGKTQYF. Based on the CDR3 plus reference TRBV29-1 and TRBJ2-5, the full variable domain is SAVISQKPSRDICQRGTSLTIQCQVDSQVTMMFWYRQQPGQSLTLIATANQGSEATYESGFVIDKFPISRPNLTFSTLTVSNMSPEDSSIYLCSDLGQGKTQYFGPGTRLLVL.

Worth noting for this clonotype: A much larger clone differs by one base, so this may be a read error. The chain has TRBV6-5 and TRBJ2-5; maybe TRBD1 (5 bases). The CDR3 is 13 residues long. Germline assignment: CDR1 MNHEY and CDR2 SVGAGI. CDR3 sequence reads: CTTGREPRETQYF. In nucleotides, the CDR3 is TGTACCACCGGCAGGGAACCCCGAGAGACCCAGTACTTC.

Worth noting for this clonotype: One end of the junction varies from germline; a read error may be responsible. This rearrangement joins TRBV6-1 to TRBJ1-1; the D is unclear. Per germline, CDR1 MNHNS and CDR2 SASEGT. CDR3 length equals 13 residues. The DNA for the CDR3 is TGTGCCAGTACCCGGGAAGTTCGCACTGAAACTTTCTTT. Its protein is CASTREVRTETFF.

This clonotype was detected only once. The conserved phenylalanine or tryptophan normally closing the CDR3 is absent here, so this likely arose from a read error. The chain joins TRBV11-2 to TRBJ1-2; 8 nucleotides agree with TRBD1. V lost 6 bases and J lost 5; bases outside the gene matches: 5. The CDR3 has 13 amino acids. Germline V CDR1 and CDR2: SGHAT, FQNNGV. The CDR3, as DNA: TGTGCCAGCAGTCCGACAGGGGATTATGGCTACACCATC. Translation: CASSPTGDYGYTI.

This clonotype was detected ten times or more. The J gene is TRBJ1-1, the V gene TRBV11-2; a possible D gene is TRBD1 (5 bases). With 1 base removed from V and 5 bases from J, the gap between germline ends came to 11 bases. The CDR3 sequence is 14 residues long. Germline-derived CDR1 and CDR2 are SGHAT and FQNNGV. The CDR3 bases are TGTGCCAGCAGCTTAGTGCGCAGGGATACTGAAGCTTTCTTT. It encodes CASSLVRRDTEAFF.

The V gene is TRBV5-4, the J gene TRBJ1-6; 10 positions match TRBD1. The trim removed 1 base at V and 7 bases at J, leaving 5 bases unmatched. The CDR3 contains 16 residues. Germline values: CDR1 SGHNT, CDR2 YYREEE (reference sequence). The CDR3 reads CASSLSGQGNNSPLHF. The CDR3, as DNA: TGTGCCAGCAGCTTGTCGGGACAGGGGAACAATTCACCCCTCCACTTT.

This chain links TRBV5-1 with TRBJ2-3, with D perhaps matching TRBD2 (6 bases). The CDR3 runs to 19 residues. V was cut by 4 bases and J by 5 bases, with 29 bases left in between. Looked up from germline, CDR1 is SGHRS and CDR2 is YFSETQ. The CDR3 DNA reads TGCGCCAGCAGCCCTCGGGGGAGTGGACTACTTTCAGGCATAGATACGCAGTATTTT. This encodes CASSPRGSGLLSGIDTQYF.

In this sample, this clonotype turned up once. This may come from a read error, since a much larger clone is one base off. V gene TRBV4-2 combines with J gene TRBJ2-5; D tentatively fits TRBD1 or TRBD2 (5 bases each). This CDR3 is built from 15 residues. V lost 1 base and J lost 6, with 15 bases in between. Germline CDR1 and CDR2: LGHNA and YNFKEQ. The CDR3: CASSQVVERDQTQYF. CDR3 coding DNA: TGTGCCAGCAGCCAAGTTGTGGAGAGGGACCAGACCCAGTACTTC.

This chain links TRBV4-3 with TRBJ2-5; D gene uncertain. V shed 0 bases and J shed 5 bases, with 13 bases lying between them. The V gene's germline CDR1 is LGHNA and CDR2 YSLEER. This CDR3 comprises 15 residues. CDR3 in amino acids: CASSQDTERGETQYF. The CDR3 nucleotides read TGCGCCAGCAGCCAAGATACGGAGCGTGGGGAGACCCAGTACTTC.

This rearrangement joins TRBV20-1 to TRBJ2-1, with D possibly matching TRBD2 (7 bases). The CDR3 loop spans 15 amino acids. In germline, CDR1 is DFQATT, CDR2 SNEGSKA (reference sequence). In nucleotides, the CDR3 is TGCGGTACTGACTCAGAGGGGGGGCCGTGGAATGAGCAGTTCTTC. Translated, it gives CGTDSEGGPWNEQFF.

To note about this clonotype: A much larger clone is a single base away; this may be a read error. The rearrangement uses TRBV12-3 or TRBV12-4 and TRBJ2-1, with 11 bases that match TRBD2. The CDR3 contains 19 residues. Written as DNA, the CDR3 is TGTGCCAGCAGCCATGGACTAGCGGGCCCCGCCACTAGTTACAATGAGCAGCTCTTC. Encoded protein: CASSHGLAGPATSYNEQLF.

Of note for this clonotype: Since the CDR3 does not end with the conserved phenylalanine or tryptophan, this likely comes from a read error. The V call is TRBV29-1, the J call TRBJ1-1; tentatively, D is TRBD1 (5 bases). The V gene lost 0 bases and the J gene lost 5 bases, with 22 bases spanning the gap. The CDR3 sequence is 17 residues long. CDR1 is SQVTM, CDR2 ANQGSEA, per germline. The CDR3 DNA reads as TGCAGCGTTGAAGATAGAGGGACGGGGGGAGGAGTGACTGAAGCTTTCCTT. It encodes CSVEDRGTGGGVTEAFL.

Remarks on this clonotype: At one end the junction does not follow the germline gene, possibly because of a read error. The rearrangement uses TRBV6-6 and TRBJ1-1; D ambiguous. The CDR3 covers 13 residues. Germline CDR1 MNHNY, CDR2 SVGAGI (reference sequence). The CDR3 bases are TGTGCCAGCAGCTCGACTGGAAACACTGAAGTTTTCTTT. This translates into CASSSTGNTEVFF.

This chain links TRBV11-1 with TRBJ1-1; 10 bases match TRBD1. The CDR3 totals 15 residues. Germline CDR1 reads SGHAT; CDR2 reads FQDESV (reference sequence). J was trimmed by 11 bases and V by 7 bases; bases with no gene match: 16. The DNA for the CDR3 is TGTGCCAGCAACGCGGACGGGACAGGGGTGCTGGAGGCTTTCTTT. This encodes CASNADGTGVLEAFF.

This clonotype showed up just a few times. The rearrangement joins TRBV29-1 to TRBJ2-4, with 8 bases fitting TRBD1. The CDR3 has 14 residues. Germline CDR1 and CDR2: SQVTM and ANQGSEA. V was pared by 7 bases and J by 1 base, with 6 bases of the junction left unmatched. The CDR3 here is CSASTGVAKNIQYF. For the CDR3, the DNA is TGCAGCGCTTCGACAGGGGTGGCCAAAAACATTCAGTACTTC.

This clonotype has more than one count but fewer than ten. One base away lies a much larger clone, so this may be a sequencing read error. The CDR3 DNA sequence: TGTGCCAGCATCGACCCGACTACCCGAAGGTACGAGCAGTACTTC. Translation gives CASIDPTTRRYEQYF. The chain uses TRBV6-2 or TRBV6-3 and TRBJ2-7, with D tentatively TRBD2 (5 bases). Germline V CDR1 and CDR2: MNHEY, SVGEGT. The CDR3 covers 15 residues. V lost 7 bases, J lost 4 bases, and 20 bases lay in between.

A note on this clonotype: A read error is possible here, since a much larger clone lies one base away. The chain links TRBV29-1 to TRBJ2-4, with D perhaps matching TRBD1 or TRBD2 (5 bases each). CDR1 and CDR2 from the germline V gene are SQVTM and ANQGSEA. The CDR3 runs 11 residues. The germline V and J ends were trimmed by 7 bases and 5 bases, with 9 bases remaining between them. CDR3 sequence reads: CSGDRENIQYF. CDR3 DNA: TGCAGCGGGGACCGTGAAAACATTCAGTACTTC.

The V gene is TRBV28, the J gene TRBJ1-5; D gene uncertain. The V end lost 4 bases, the J end lost 12 bases, and 10 bases lay between the germline ends. Germline V CDR1 and CDR2: MDHEN, SYDVKM. The CDR3 sequence is 11 residues long. This CDR3 reads CASSWEGLQHF. The DNA of the CDR3 is TGTGCCAGCAGTTGGGAAGGGCTCCAGCATTTT.

In its sample, this clonotype was seen many times. This chain links TRBV11-2 with TRBJ1-1; D uncertain. Germline V lookup: CDR1 SGHAT, CDR2 FQNNGV. CDR3 length: 13 residues. Trimming stripped 3 bases from V and 0 bases from J, with 5 bases between. DNA for the CDR3: TGTGCCAGCAGCTTGGATCTGAACACTGAAGCTTTCTTT. It encodes CASSLDLNTEAFF. Using reference TRBV11-2 and TRBJ1-1 for the parts outside the CDR3, the full variable domain is EAGVAQSPRYKIIEKRQSVAFWCNPISGHATLYWYQQILGQGPKLLIQFQNNGVVDDSQLPKDRFSAERLKGVDSTLKIQPAKLEDSAVYLCASSLDLNTEAFFGQGTRLTVV.

This clonotype was found a few times. The chain uses TRBV5-6 and TRBJ2-1; D is possibly TRBD1 (6 bases). The CDR3 totals 11 residues. V was trimmed by 2 bases and J by 12 bases, leaving 9 bases between them. Germline loops: CDR1 SGHDT, CDR2 YYEEEE. The CDR3 loop reads CASSLQGSQFF. In DNA, the CDR3 is TGTGCCAGCAGCTTACAGGGATCGCAGTTCTTC.